The rows below give T cell receptor beta chains drawn from one sample of a study of cytotoxic CD8 clonotypes in ibrutinib-treated CLL. TCRdb's copy holds only in-frame clones and misses some; the assay was immunoSEQ multiplex PCR. The sample contains 300,000 to 350,000 clones, just under 80% of which appear only once. This material consisted of PBMCs, taken before ibrutinib treatment. These TCRs come from a human donor with chronic lymphocytic leukemia. Both conserved end residues are part of each CDR3. The order of the fields is V gene, CDR3 protein.

>TRBV30
CAWSVTGAGTQYF
>TRBV11-2
CASSFQGLETQYF
>TRBV11-2
CASSSRPGTGLVYEQYF
>TRBV5-1
CASSLWTGGSQPQHF
>TRBV9
CASSTRFLLQVKNTGELFF
>TRBV4-2
CASSQGSPSGSQRDTQYF
>TRBV25-1
CASRDPRSSGNTIYF
>TRBV9
CASSVGTSDTGELFF
>TRBV6-1
CASFKWSYNEQFF
>TRBV7-2
CASSLTRAPSGNTIYF
>TRBV27
CASSPGMVADTQYF
>TRBV9
CASSVGSKNTEAFF
>TRBV27
CASSPGGAGYGYTF
>TRBV15
CATSQGVLNEKLFF
>TRBV30
CAWGSTDTQYF
>TRBV7-2
CASSSWDPAYEQYF
>TRBV27
CASSLNRGDTQYF
>TRBV5-4
CASSLSFASGNHIQYF
>TRBV4-3
CASSQGGTDEKLFF
>TRBV7-8
CASSFGIPTYEQYF
>TRBV6-5
CASSSGTGRIQYF
>TRBV19
CASSPQAGPYEQYF
>TRBV19
CASSTGTIGNTEAFF
>TRBV9
CASSSSSGPSTDTQYF
>TRBV4-2
CASSQIGASADTQYF
>TRBV9
CASSVGGQETQYF
>TRBV15
CATSRGDRVSYEQYF
>TRBV5-4
CASSRDPGQGNTDTQYF
>TRBV11-2
CASSLAHGGELFF
>TRBV28
CASRPGQGAHGYTF
>TRBV30
CAWSARGADGELFF
>TRBV15
CATSRSSGSPETQYF
>TRBV13
CASSRRGGLLNEQFF
>TRBV6-5
CASSYSAGGHNEQFF
>TRBV5-1
CASSIRTGGAIDTEAFF
>TRBV7-9
CASSLALSSGNTIYF
>TRBV4-3
CASSLRDRGPTDTQYF
>TRBV2
CASRRDTYNEQFF
>TRBV9
CASSVDEGDTQYF
>TRBV5-1
CASSIRRTGTDTQYF
>TRBV19
CASRGGSYEQYF
>TRBV4-2
CASSQESGSGDEQFF
>TRBV7-9
CASSLPGLAGPSTDTQYF
>TRBV7-8
CASSSRSGADTQYF
>TRBV5-1
CASSLPLAGGPDEQFF
>TRBV30
CAWIGGEAQETQYF